These T cell receptor beta chains were read from a single sample in a study of shared clonotypes between healthy human individuals. Method: immunoSEQ multiplex PCR; TCRdb's copy keeps in-frame clones and lacks some. The repertoire holds over a million clones, with roughly 96% as singletons. The sample taken for sequencing was naive CD4+ T cells sorted from blood. Receptor source: a man aged 25-45 years in good health. The conserved cysteine and the conserved F or W are not part of the CDR3 here. Each record gives: V gene, CDR3 length, D gene, J gene, CDR3 protein. The D gene is left open where the match is weak.

TRBV18	12	-	TRBJ2-3	ASSPVSRADTQY
TRBV18	12	-	TRBJ1-5	ASSPRGGDQPQH
TRBV5-1	11	TRBD2	TRBJ2-1	ASSSGGYNEQF
TRBV5-1	13	-	TRBJ2-1	ASSLERDSYNEQF
TRBV20-1	9	-	TRBJ2-3	SARDDGAQY
TRBV29-1	10	TRBD1	TRBJ2-7	SVGDRGNEQY
TRBV5-6	15	TRBD2	TRBJ2-1	ASSLYGTSGRADEQF
TRBV29-1	11	-	TRBJ1-1	SVAQGTNTEAF
TRBV28	14	-	TRBJ2-1	ASSLPGRGSRNEQF
TRBV29-1	8	-	TRBJ2-3	SAITGTQY
TRBV18	13	TRBD1	TRBJ1-4	ASSPDRGSMEKLF
TRBV30	12	TRBD1	TRBJ2-4	AWSLRGAKNIQY
TRBV11-2	14	TRBD2	TRBJ2-7	ASSSVRLAGASEQY
TRBV11-2	13	TRBD2	TRBJ2-1	ASSRLAGVGNEQF
TRBV5-8	11	-	TRBJ1-5	ASSPDGYQPQH
TRBV10-3	11	-	TRBJ2-7	AIRGVGSYEQY
TRBV5-1	13	-	TRBJ2-5	ASSFIGYSEETQY
TRBV5-6	11	-	TRBJ2-2	ASSPPSAGELF
TRBV9	13	TRBD2	TRBJ2-1	ASSPRGGSLNEQF
TRBV5-1	13	-	TRBJ2-3	ASSLVGGAVDTQY
TRBV6-1	12	TRBD1	TRBJ2-5	ASITGGVQETQY
TRBV30	12	TRBD2	TRBJ2-1	ARGGTTHYNEQF
TRBV25-1	13	TRBD2	TRBJ2-7	ASRTSGSVQGEQY
TRBV7-2	13	-	TRBJ2-3	ASSLRIWNTDTQY
TRBV6-6	13	TRBD2	TRBJ2-3	ASSYFAGDSDTQY
TRBV2	13	-	TRBJ2-5	ASSEGLGPGETQY
TRBV5-1	13	TRBD1	TRBJ1-3	ASSSGTGLGNTIY
TRBV6-1	11	TRBD1	TRBJ1-2	ASTDREIDGYT
TRBV7-2	11	-	TRBJ2-5	ASSRQGGETQY
TRBV18	15	-	TRBJ2-3	ASSPITRAGLTDTQY
TRBV14	14	-	TRBJ1-5	ASSPTKGRSNQPQH
TRBV14	14	-	TRBJ2-7	ASSQPPVLLSYEQY
TRBV19	15	TRBD1	TRBJ2-1	ASSIPTGASSYNEQF
TRBV7-2	14	-	TRBJ2-3	ASIMTGPRFTDTQY
TRBV6-5	13	TRBD2	TRBJ2-3	ASSASGRASSTQY
TRBV18	13	TRBD1	TRBJ1-5	ASSPRGQGDQPQH
TRBV5-1	11	-	TRBJ2-1	ASSSTGYNEQF
TRBV5-1	17	-	TRBJ2-2	ASSLWVGVGTFSGGELF
TRBV5-1	12	-	TRBJ2-1	ASSLGTGSNEQF
TRBV18	14	-	TRBJ1-1	ASSPRDRTVGTEAF
TRBV14	11	-	TRBJ1-1	ASSQDILTEAF
TRBV19	11	-	TRBJ2-5	ASSFRGFETQY
TRBV27	13	TRBD1	TRBJ1-2	ASSLGTGGLYGYT